This T cell receptor (beta chain) was found in a study of CD8 T cells in Susac syndrome. Study-wide points: Within total CD8+ repertoires, 15 to 20 Susac-specific public clones were found, and within CD8+ TEMRA repertoires, 4 to 6.

The CDR3 extends over 14 amino acids. V was clipped by 0 bases and J by 3 bases; unmatched bases: 3. CDR1 SGHDT and CDR2 YYEEEE come from the germline V gene. Random hexamers were used to reverse transcribe about 0.5 to 1 ug of RNA. One entry per CDR3 protein, called by TCRdb with MiXCR from the immunoSEQ multiplex PCR reads. The table shows about 130,000 distinct CDR3 sequences, with around 95% occurring only once. TCR beta from blood CD8+ and CD4+ T cells was sequenced. Concerning this clonotype: What it recognizes is unknown.

The clonotype was recovered from a human donor with Susac syndrome. Input material: CD8+ T cells from PBMCs. J is TRBJ2-7 and V is TRBV5-6; 7 bases fit TRBD1. CDR3 region: CASSLAGGDYEQYF. In nucleotides, the CDR3 is TGTGCCAGCAGCTTGGCAGGGGGAGACTACGAGCAGTACTTC. Drawing the rest from reference TRBV5-6 and TRBJ2-7, the complete variable domain is DAGVTQSPTHLIKTRGQQVTLRCSPKSGHDTVSWYQQALGQGPQFIFQYYEEEERQRGNFPDRFSGHQFPNYSSELNVNALLLGDSALYLCASSLAGGDYEQYFGPGTRLTVT.